Listed below are T cell receptor beta chains from one sample, sequenced in a study of T-cell memory formation after mild COVID-19. TCRdb redid the calling of the 5' RACE reads with MiXCR, one entry per CDR3 protein. The table has some 600,000 distinct CDR3 sequences, roughly a sixth seen once. The sequencing input was PBMCs or a T cell subset sorted from them (not recorded which). The receptors were sampled from an adult woman who had mild COVID-19 (a few samples of this study predate the infection). Cell type and time point are not known. Each CDR3 is given with its conserved first and last residue. D genes are given only for firm matches. Not all rows give a size; the values are once, few, many and, for expanded clones, a class.

cdr3_aa	cdr3_nt	clone_size	d_call	j_call	v_call
CAWVGPAADTQYF	TGTGCCTGGGTTGGGCCCGCGGCAGATACGCAGTATTTT	few	-	TRBJ2-3	TRBV30
CASSEYWDRGGTEAFF	TGTGCCAGCAGTGAATATTGGGACAGGGGGGGCACTGAAGCTTTCTTT	few	TRBD1	TRBJ1-1	TRBV25-1
CASSFPGPNQPQHF	TGTGCCAGCAGCTTCCCGGGACCCAATCAGCCCCAGCATTTT	once	-	TRBJ1-5	TRBV7-9
CASSLDRSGANVLTF	TGCGCCAGCAGCTTGGACAGGTCTGGGGCCAACGTCCTGACTTTC	many	-	TRBJ2-6	TRBV5-1
CSASGEQGPNTEAFF	TGCAGTGCTAGTGGGGAACAGGGACCGAACACTGAAGCTTTCTTT	few	-	TRBJ1-1	TRBV20-1
CASSLFTHEQYF	TGTGCCAGCAGTCTTTTCACACACGAGCAGTACTTC	-	-	TRBJ2-7	TRBV12-3/TRBV12-4
CASSSGWAHYNEQFF	TGTGCCAGCAGTTCTGGATGGGCTCACTACAATGAGCAGTTCTTC	-	-	TRBJ2-1	TRBV6-5
CATSVGEGNGYTF	TGTGCCACCAGTGTAGGGGAAGGGAATGGCTACACCTTC	-	-	TRBJ1-2	TRBV24-1
CASSETLAGVYSYEQYF	TGTGCCAGCAGTGAAACACTAGCGGGAGTATACTCCTACGAGCAGTACTTC	-	TRBD2	TRBJ2-7	TRBV6-1
CASSARDMGTEAFF	TGTGCCAGCAGCGCCCGGGACATGGGCACTGAAGCTTTCTTT	-	-	TRBJ1-1	TRBV3-1
CASSYWGTNEKLFF	TGTGCCAGCAGTTATTGGGGAACTAATGAAAAACTGTTTTTT	few	-	TRBJ1-4	TRBV6-6
CASSQGWTENNSPLHF	TGCGCCAGCAGCCAGGGTTGGACAGAAAATAATTCACCCCTCCACTTT	-	-	TRBJ1-6	TRBV4-3
CSVVLGRPLSYEQYF	TGCAGCGTTGTATTAGGTCGACCGCTCTCCTACGAGCAGTACTTC	-	-	TRBJ2-7	TRBV29-1
CASRGQGPGEAFF	TGTGCCAGCCGGGGACAGGGCCCCGGGGAAGCTTTCTTT	-	TRBD1	TRBJ1-1	TRBV24-1
CASGPGPGYEQYF	TGTGCTAGTGGTCCTGGTCCTGGCTACGAGCAGTACTTC	-	-	TRBJ2-7	TRBV12-5
CASSRPGQGSTEAFF	TGTGCCAGCAGCCGTCCGGGACAGGGATCCACTGAAGCTTTCTTT	-	TRBD1	TRBJ1-1	TRBV12-3/TRBV12-4
CASSSDRGYEKLFF	TGTGCCAGCAGCTCGGACAGGGGATATGAAAAACTGTTTTTT	few	TRBD1	TRBJ1-4	TRBV11-3
CASRGPNEKLFF	TGTGCCAGCAGGGGCCCTAATGAAAAACTGTTTTTT	few	-	TRBJ1-4	TRBV3-1
CSAPPSDVIGGIENTIYF	TGCAGTGCTCCCCCCTCGGATGTGATAGGGGGCATAGAAAACACCATATATTTT	-	TRBD1	TRBJ1-3	TRBV20-1
CAWSGTFDEQYF	TGTGCCTGGAGTGGGACTTTCGACGAGCAGTACTTC	many	-	TRBJ2-7	TRBV30
CASSQGVTGNNIQYF	TGCGCCAGCAGCCAGGGAGTGACAGGGAATAACATTCAGTACTTC	-	TRBD1	TRBJ2-4	TRBV5-1
CASSTRDWYTDTQYF	TGTGCCAGCAGCACCCGGGACTGGTACACAGATACGCAGTATTTT	many	-	TRBJ2-3	TRBV11-2
CASSEIGTGAGNTEAFF	TGTGCCAGCAGTGAGATCGGGACAGGGGCTGGCAACACTGAAGCTTTCTTT	-	TRBD1	TRBJ1-1	TRBV27
CASSLAGTGTSEQYF	TGCGCCAGCAGCTTGGCCGGGACAGGGACGTCCGAGCAGTACTTC	-	TRBD1	TRBJ2-7	TRBV5-1
CASSSGLGRGNEQFF	TGTGCCAGCAGCTCGGGACTAGGAAGAGGCAATGAGCAGTTCTTC	few	TRBD2	TRBJ2-1	TRBV11-3
CASSTGTGIFGYTF	TGTGCCAGCAGTACCGGGACAGGGATCTTTGGCTACACCTTC	-	TRBD1	TRBJ1-2	TRBV7-6